The T cell receptor (beta chain) under discussion was sequenced for a study of cytomegalovirus exposure and HLA in healthy donors. Findings and caveats of the study: Published work reported that the classifier diagnosed cytomegalovirus status with high specificity and sensitivity. TCR beta V- and J-gene trimming was later associated with a missense DCLRE1C variant.

Use of 60 Vbeta and 13 Jbeta primers characterized the PCR. Clones were read by immunoSEQ multiplex PCR, and TCRdb kept only the in-frame ones, dropping some. The data contain 210,000 or so clones, 70% to 80% of them singletons. Comment on this clone: The antigen is not known.

Nominal health characterized the donors when sampled, though unrecorded immune exposures were likely. The receptor's source is a girl aged 2 to 9 in good health and CMV-seronegative. The material sequenced was PBMCs.

This chain's CDR3 is CASSIRTITGELFF. CDR3 sequence (DNA): TGTGCCAGTAGTATTCGGACTATCACCGGGGAGCTGTTTTTT. The gene calls are TRBV19 and TRBJ2-2; weak D call: TRBD2 (6 bases). From germline, CDR1 is LNHDA and CDR2 SQIVND (reference sequence). This CDR3 spans 14 amino acids. V lost 3 bases to trimming and J lost 4 bases, with 9 bases between them.